Sequencing of this T cell receptor (beta chain) was carried out in a study of radiotherapy plus CTLA-4 blockade in lung cancer. Losses at the gene ends were 0 bases for V and 4 bases for J; bases not matched to a gene: 2. The CDR3 totals 14 residues. CDR1 is SGHVS and CDR2 is FQNEAQ in the germline V gene. Clones were sequenced by immunoSEQ multiplex PCR, and TCRdb holds only the in-frame ones, with some missing. The sample has some 66,000 clones, approximately 80% seen once; the top ten hold 4% to 5%. Sequencing used peripheral blood, obtained from a patient treated with radiotherapy plus ipilimumab. The TCR comes from a human donor with non-small cell lung cancer who had a partial response to radiotherapy plus ipilimumab. The V and J genes are TRBV7-8 and TRBJ2-5, with 7 bases matching TRBD2. CDR3 region: CASSLATGGETQYF. CDR3 sequence (DNA): TGTGCCAGCAGCTTAGCCACGGGGGGAGAGACCCAGTACTTC.